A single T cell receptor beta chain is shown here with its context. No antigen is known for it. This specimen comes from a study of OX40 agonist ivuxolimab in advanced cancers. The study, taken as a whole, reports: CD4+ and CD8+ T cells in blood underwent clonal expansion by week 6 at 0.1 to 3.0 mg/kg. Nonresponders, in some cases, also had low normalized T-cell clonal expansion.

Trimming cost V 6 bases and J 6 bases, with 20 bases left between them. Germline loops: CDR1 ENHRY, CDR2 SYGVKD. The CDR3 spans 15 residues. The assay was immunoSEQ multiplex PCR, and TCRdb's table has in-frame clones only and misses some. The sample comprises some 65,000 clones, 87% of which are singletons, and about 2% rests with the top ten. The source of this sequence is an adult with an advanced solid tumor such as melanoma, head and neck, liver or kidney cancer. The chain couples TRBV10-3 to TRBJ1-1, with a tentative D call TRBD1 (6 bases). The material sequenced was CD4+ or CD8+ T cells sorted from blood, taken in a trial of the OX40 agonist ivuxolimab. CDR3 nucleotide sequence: TGTGCCATCAGGAGGTTAGATACCGGGGGCGCTGAAGCTTTCTTT. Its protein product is CAIRRLDTGGAEAFF.